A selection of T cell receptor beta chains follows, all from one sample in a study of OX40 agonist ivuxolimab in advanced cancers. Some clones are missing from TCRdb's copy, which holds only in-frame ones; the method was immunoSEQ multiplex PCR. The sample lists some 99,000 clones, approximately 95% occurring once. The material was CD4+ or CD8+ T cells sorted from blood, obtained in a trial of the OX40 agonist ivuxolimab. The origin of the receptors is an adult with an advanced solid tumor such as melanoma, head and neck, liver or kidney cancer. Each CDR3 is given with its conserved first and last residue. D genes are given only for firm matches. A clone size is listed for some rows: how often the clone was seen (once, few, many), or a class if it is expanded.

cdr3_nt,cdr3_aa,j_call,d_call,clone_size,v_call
TGTGCCAGCAGGGATAGCAATCAGCCCCAGCATTTT,CASRDSNQPQHF,TRBJ1-5,-,few,TRBV6-1
TGTGCCAGCAGCTTAGACCCAGCGGGAGGTGAAAAGCTGTTTTTT,CASSLDPAGGEKLFF,TRBJ1-4,-,-,TRBV7-9
TGCGCCAGCAGCCGGAACGGACAGGGGCGAGGGGAGACCCAGTACTTC,CASSRNGQGRGETQYF,TRBJ2-5,TRBD1,once,TRBV5-1
TGTGCCAGCAGTAAAGCAGGCTACGAGCAGTACTTC,CASSKAGYEQYF,TRBJ2-7,-,-,TRBV28
TGCGCCAGCAGCTTAGGACTAGCGGGACAGGGGGAGCAGTACTTC,CASSLGLAGQGEQYF,TRBJ2-7,TRBD2,-,TRBV5-1
TGTGCCAGCAGTGCCCCTAGAAGCTCCTACAATGAGCAGTTCTTC,CASSAPRSSYNEQFF,TRBJ2-1,-,-,TRBV2
TGTGCCAGCAGCTTAGCGTTGAACACTGAAGCTTTCTTT,CASSLALNTEAFF,TRBJ1-1,-,-,TRBV11-2
TGTGCCAGCAGACGGGGTATAGGGTATGACACCGGGGAGCTGTTTTTT,CASRRGIGYDTGELFF,TRBJ2-2,-,-,TRBV7-2
TGTGCCAGCTCGCCAGGCCCCACAGATACGCAGTATTTT,CASSPGPTDTQYF,TRBJ2-3,-,-,TRBV6-1
TGTGCCAGCAGTTACCCCCGGGGACAGGTGTCCTACAATGAGCAGTTCTTC,CASSYPRGQVSYNEQFF,TRBJ2-1,TRBD1,-,TRBV11-2
TGCGCCAGCAGCTTGGAGGTTACCGTCAGGGATGAGCAGTTCTTC,CASSLEVTVRDEQFF,TRBJ2-1,-,-,TRBV5-1
TGTGCCAGCAGCTCAGCTACGGGACAGACCCCCTATGGCTACACCTTC,CASSSATGQTPYGYTF,TRBJ1-2,TRBD1,once,TRBV5-4
TGTGCCAGCAGCTCCCAAATCTGGGGCAATCAGCCCCAGCATTTT,CASSSQIWGNQPQHF,TRBJ1-5,-,-,TRBV7-2
TGTGCCAGCAGCTGGACAGGGGGAGACTATGGCTACACCTTC,CASSWTGGDYGYTF,TRBJ1-2,TRBD1,-,TRBV7-9
TGCAGCGCCCGAGGGGTCCCCAAGGAACGGCAGGGCGATGGGTCGGTCGGCTACACCTTC,CSARGVPKERQGDGSVGYTF,TRBJ1-2,-,-,TRBV29-1
TGTGCCAGCAGCCCGACTGGGGGGAATGAAGCTTTCTTT,CASSPTGGNEAFF,TRBJ1-1,-,-,TRBV6-5
TGTGCCAGCAGCGTAGCAGGACTAGCGACGAACACCGGGGAGCTGTTTTTT,CASSVAGLATNTGELFF,TRBJ2-2,TRBD2,-,TRBV9
TGTGCCAGCAGTGAACTCGTAATGAGTGAAAATGGCTACACCTTC,CASSELVMSENGYTF,TRBJ1-2,-,-,TRBV6-1
TGTGCCAGCAGCCGACAGGGAAACAATGAGCAGTTCTTC,CASSRQGNNEQFF,TRBJ2-1,TRBD1,few,TRBV7-2
TGTGCCAGCAGCTTATCCGCAGATACGCAGTATTTT,CASSLSADTQYF,TRBJ2-3,-,-,TRBV11-3